This TCR beta chain was observed in a study of T cell repertoires in cytomegalovirus infection. About the study: CMV infection together with matching HLA type was indicated by public TCR beta signatures. Study-wide findings and caveats: The study found HLA-C-restricted CMV-specific TCR beta clonotypes dominating the ex vivo response. There were carriers of CMV plus the relevant HLA, and cumulative public TCR beta family frequency identified them.

The table lists this clonotype with many counts. What it binds is not known. MiXCR, applied by TCRdb to the reads, yields one record per CDR3 protein. The sample lists 250,000 to 300,000 distinct CDR3 sequences, roughly 15% occurring once. Sequenced material: PBMCs. This TCR came from a human donor in good health (CMV status not recorded). Some clones in this sample may be carry-over from other donors' samples.

The CDR3 DNA reads as TGTGCCAGCAGTTACTTCCCCCCTGGACAGTACAATGAGCAGTTCTTC. Translation gives CASSYFPPGQYNEQFF. V gene TRBV6-5 combines with J gene TRBJ2-1, with D tentatively TRBD1 (6 bases). The CDR3 is made up of 16 amino acids. Per the germline V gene, CDR1 is MNHEY and CDR2 is SVGAGI. Trimming took off 1 base at V and 4 bases at J, with 14 bases between the two ends.